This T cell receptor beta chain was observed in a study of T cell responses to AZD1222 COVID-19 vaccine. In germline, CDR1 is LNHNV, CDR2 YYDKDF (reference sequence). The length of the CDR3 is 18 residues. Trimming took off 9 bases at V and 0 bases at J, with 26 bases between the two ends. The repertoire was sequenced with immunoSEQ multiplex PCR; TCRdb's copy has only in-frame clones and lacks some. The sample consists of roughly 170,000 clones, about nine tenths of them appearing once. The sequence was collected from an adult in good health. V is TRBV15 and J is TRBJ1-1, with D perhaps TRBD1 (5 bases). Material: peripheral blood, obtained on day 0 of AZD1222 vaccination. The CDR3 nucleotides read TGTGCCACGAAGCCGAAGAGGGGTTCCAGGGCCCTGAACACTGAAGCTTTCTTT. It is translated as CATKPKRGSRALNTEAFF.